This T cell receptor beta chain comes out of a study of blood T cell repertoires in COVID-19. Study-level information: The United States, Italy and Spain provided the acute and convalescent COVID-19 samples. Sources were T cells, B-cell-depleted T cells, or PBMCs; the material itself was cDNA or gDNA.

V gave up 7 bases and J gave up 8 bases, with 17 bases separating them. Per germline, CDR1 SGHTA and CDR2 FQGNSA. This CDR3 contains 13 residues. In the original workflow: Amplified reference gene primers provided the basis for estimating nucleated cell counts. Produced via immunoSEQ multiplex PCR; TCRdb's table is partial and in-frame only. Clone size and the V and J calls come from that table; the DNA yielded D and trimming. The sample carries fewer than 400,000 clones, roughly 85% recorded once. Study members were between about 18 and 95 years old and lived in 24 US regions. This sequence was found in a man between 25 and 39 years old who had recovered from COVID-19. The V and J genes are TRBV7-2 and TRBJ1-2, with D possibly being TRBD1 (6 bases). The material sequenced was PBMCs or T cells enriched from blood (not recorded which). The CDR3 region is CASTRDRQAGYTF. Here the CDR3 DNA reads TGTGCCAGCACAAGAGACCGACAGGCGGGCTACACCTTC.